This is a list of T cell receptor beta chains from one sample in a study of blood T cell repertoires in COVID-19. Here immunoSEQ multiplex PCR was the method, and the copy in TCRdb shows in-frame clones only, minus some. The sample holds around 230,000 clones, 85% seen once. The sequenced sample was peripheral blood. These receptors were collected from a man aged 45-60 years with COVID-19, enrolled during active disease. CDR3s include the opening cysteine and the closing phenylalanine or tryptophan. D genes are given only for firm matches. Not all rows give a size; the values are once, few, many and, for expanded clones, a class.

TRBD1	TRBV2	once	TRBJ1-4	TGTGCCAGCCAGGTGGGGGGACAGTTGAATGAAAAACTGTTTTTT	CASQVGGQLNEKLFF
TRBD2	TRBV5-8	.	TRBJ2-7	TGTGCCAGCAGAACGGGACTACCCGGCTACGAGCAGTACTTC	CASRTGLPGYEQYF
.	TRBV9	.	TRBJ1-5	TGTGCCAGCAGCCCACCCTCGGGGCCCCAGCATTTT	CASSPPSGPQHF
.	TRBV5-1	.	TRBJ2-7	TGCGCCAGCAGCTCGGACAACTCCTACGAGCAGTACTTC	CASSSDNSYEQYF
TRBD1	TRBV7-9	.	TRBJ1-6	TGTGCCAGCAGCCCCCTGACAGGGAGTTATAATTCACCCCTCCACTTT	CASSPLTGSYNSPLHF
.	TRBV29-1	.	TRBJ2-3	TGCAGCGCGCCCCCGGCGGGCACAGATACGCAGTATTTT	CSAPPAGTDTQYF
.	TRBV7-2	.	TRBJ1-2	TGTGCCAGCAGTTTCCGGGGGGGTGGCTATGGCTACACCTTC	CASSFRGGGYGYTF
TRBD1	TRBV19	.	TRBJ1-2	TGTGCCAGTAGTATAGTGGGGACGGGACAGATGATCGATGGCTACACCTTC	CASSIVGTGQMIDGYTF
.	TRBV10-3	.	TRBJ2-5	TGTGCCATCAGTGTTGCCGAGAAAGAGACCCAGTACTTC	CAISVAEKETQYF
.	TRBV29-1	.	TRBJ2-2	TGCAGCGTAACAGGACAGAACACCGGGGAGCTGTTTTTT	CSVTGQNTGELFF
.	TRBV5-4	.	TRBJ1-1	TGTGCCAGCAGCTTGCCCCTCGGCACTGAAGCTTTCTTT	CASSLPLGTEAFF
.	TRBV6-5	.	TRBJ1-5	TGTGCCAGCGGAGGACAGATTGATCAGCCCCAGCATTTT	CASGGQIDQPQHF
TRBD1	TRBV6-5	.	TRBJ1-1	TGTGCCAGCAGTCTCAACCGGGACAGGGCAGCTTTCTTT	CASSLNRDRAAFF
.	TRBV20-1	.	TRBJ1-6	TGCAGTGCTAGTGGAGGGGGAAGAGGATCCCTCCACTTT	CSASGGGRGSLHF
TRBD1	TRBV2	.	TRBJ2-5	TGTGCCAGCAATATCATGAGGACAGGGTGGGGAGAGACCCAGTACTTC	CASNIMRTGWGETQYF
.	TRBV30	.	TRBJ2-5	TGTGCCTGGGACTTAGAAGAGACCCAGTACTTC	CAWDLEETQYF
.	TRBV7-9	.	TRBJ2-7	TGTGCCAGCAGCTTAGCGGGCAGCAACACCTACGAGCAGTACTTC	CASSLAGSNTYEQYF
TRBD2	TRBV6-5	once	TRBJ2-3	TGTGCCAGCTTTCGTGGACTAGCCGCCACAGATACGCAGTATTTT	CASFRGLAATDTQYF
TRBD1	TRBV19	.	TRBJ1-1	TGTGCCAGTAAGGACAGGGTTATTACGGACTCAAGAGCTTTCTTT	CASKDRVITDSRAFF
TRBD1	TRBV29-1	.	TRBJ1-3	TGCAGCGTTGAAGGGGACAGGATAACTGGAAACACCATATATTTT	CSVEGDRITGNTIYF
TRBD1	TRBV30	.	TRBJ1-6	TGTGCCTGGAGTGTACCCTCACCGGGACAGATAAATTCACCCCTCCACTTT	CAWSVPSPGQINSPLHF
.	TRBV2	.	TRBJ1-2	TGTGCCAGCAGCTTCTATACCGGTGGCTACACCTTC	CASSFYTGGYTF
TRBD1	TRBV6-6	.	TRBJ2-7	TGTGCCAGCAGTAAGCCGGGACAGGGAAGGAGCGAGCAGTACTTC	CASSKPGQGRSEQYF
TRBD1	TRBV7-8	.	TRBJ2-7	TGTGCCAGCGAGGACAGGGGGCGCGACGAGCAGTACTTC	CASEDRGRDEQYF
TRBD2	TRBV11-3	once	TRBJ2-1	TGTGCCAGCAGTCCAAAAGCGGGGTATTCATTGGAGAATGAGCAGTTCTTC	CASSPKAGYSLENEQFF
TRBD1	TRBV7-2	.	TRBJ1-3	TGTGCCAGCAGCTACACAGGGGGTTCTGGAAACACCATATATTTT	CASSYTGGSGNTIYF
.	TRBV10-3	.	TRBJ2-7	TGTGCCATCAGTGCGGGGGACGAGCAGTACTTC	CAISAGDEQYF
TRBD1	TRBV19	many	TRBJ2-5	TGTGCCAGTAGTCTCGGACAGGGGGCAGAGACCCAGTACTTC	CASSLGQGAETQYF
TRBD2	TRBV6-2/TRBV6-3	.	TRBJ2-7	TGTGCCAGCAGGCCTAGCGGGGGGCCTTCTCACGAGCAGTACTTC	CASRPSGGPSHEQYF
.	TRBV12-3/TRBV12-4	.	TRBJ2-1	TGTGCCAGCAGTTCAGGGTTCGATGAGCAGTTCTTC	CASSSGFDEQFF
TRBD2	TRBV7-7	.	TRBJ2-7	TGTGCTAGCAGCTCCCAGCGGGGGGACTCCTACGAGCAGTACTTC	CASSSQRGDSYEQYF
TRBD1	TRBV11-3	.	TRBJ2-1	TGTGCCAGCAGCTCCGGGACAGCGGTCTCCTACAATGAGCAGTTCTTC	CASSSGTAVSYNEQFF
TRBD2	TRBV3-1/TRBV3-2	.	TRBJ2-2	TGTGCCAGCAGCCAAAGACTAGCGGGGGGGAACACCGGGGAGCTGTTTTTT	CASSQRLAGGNTGELFF
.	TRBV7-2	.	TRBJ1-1	TGTGCCAGCAGCTCGACAGTGATGAACACTGAAGCTTTCTTT	CASSSTVMNTEAFF
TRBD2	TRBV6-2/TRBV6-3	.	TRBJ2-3	TGTGCCAGCAGTTACCCGGGACTAGCAGAAGATACGCAGTATTTT	CASSYPGLAEDTQYF
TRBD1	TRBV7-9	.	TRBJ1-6	TGTGCCAGCAGCTCGACAGGGAGTTCACCCCTCCACTTT	CASSSTGSSPLHF
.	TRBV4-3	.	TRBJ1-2	TGCGCCAGCAGCCAGTCGCGGAACCTCTATGGCTACACCTTC	CASSQSRNLYGYTF
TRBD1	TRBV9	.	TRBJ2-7	TGTGCCAGCAGCGCAGAGGACAGGGGGTCCTACGAGCAGTACTTC	CASSAEDRGSYEQYF
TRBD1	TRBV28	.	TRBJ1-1	TGTGCCAGCAGTTTACCCGGACAGGCGACTTGGGACACTGAAGCTTTCTTT	CASSLPGQATWDTEAFF
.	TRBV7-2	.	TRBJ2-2	TGTGCCAGCAGCTCACAGACCGTCCCCGGGGAGCTGTTTTTT	CASSSQTVPGELFF
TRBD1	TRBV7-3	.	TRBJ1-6	TGTGCCAGCAGCATGAGGACAGGGGGATCACCCCTCCACTTT	CASSMRTGGSPLHF
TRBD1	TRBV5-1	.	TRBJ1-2	TGCGCCAGCGGAGAAGGGGGCACATTGGACTATGGCTACACCTTC	CASGEGGTLDYGYTF
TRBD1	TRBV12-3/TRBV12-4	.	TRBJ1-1	TGTGCCAGCAGCTACAGGGGGAACACTGAAGCTTTCTTT	CASSYRGNTEAFF
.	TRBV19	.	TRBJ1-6	TGTGCCAGTAGTATAGGGGAGTCAGGCGGTCGACCCCTCCACTTT	CASSIGESGGRPLHF
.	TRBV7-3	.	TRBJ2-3	TGTGCCAGCAGCCCCCGGGGTCTGGCGGGGCGCACAGATACGCAGTATTTT	CASSPRGLAGRTDTQYF
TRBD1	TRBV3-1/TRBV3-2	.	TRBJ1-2	TGTGCCAGCAGCCAAGATCTCCTGACAGGGGGGGGCTACACCTTC	CASSQDLLTGGGYTF
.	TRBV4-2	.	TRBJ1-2	TGTGCCAGCAGCCAAGAATCAGGGTTTGGGTACACCTTC	CASSQESGFGYTF
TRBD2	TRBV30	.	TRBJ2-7	TGTGCCTGGAGTTGGGATAGCGGGGGCGTCGCGTACTTC	CAWSWDSGGVAYF
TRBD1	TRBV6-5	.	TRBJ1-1	TGTGCCAGCAGTAGACAGGGAACTGAAGCTTTCTTT	CASSRQGTEAFF
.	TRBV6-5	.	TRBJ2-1	TGTGCCAGCAGGGCCTACGAGGGCTCCTACAATGAGCAGTTCTTC	CASRAYEGSYNEQFF
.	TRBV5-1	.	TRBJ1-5	TGCGCCAGCAGCCCCGGCGCGAGGGGCAATCAGCCCCAGCATTTT	CASSPGARGNQPQHF
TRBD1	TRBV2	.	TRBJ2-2	TGTGCCAGCAGGGACAGGGTGAACACCGGGGAGCTGTTTTTT	CASRDRVNTGELFF
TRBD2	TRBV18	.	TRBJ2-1	TGTGCCAGCTCACCTAGCGGGGGGCAGGATGAGCAGTTCTTC	CASSPSGGQDEQFF